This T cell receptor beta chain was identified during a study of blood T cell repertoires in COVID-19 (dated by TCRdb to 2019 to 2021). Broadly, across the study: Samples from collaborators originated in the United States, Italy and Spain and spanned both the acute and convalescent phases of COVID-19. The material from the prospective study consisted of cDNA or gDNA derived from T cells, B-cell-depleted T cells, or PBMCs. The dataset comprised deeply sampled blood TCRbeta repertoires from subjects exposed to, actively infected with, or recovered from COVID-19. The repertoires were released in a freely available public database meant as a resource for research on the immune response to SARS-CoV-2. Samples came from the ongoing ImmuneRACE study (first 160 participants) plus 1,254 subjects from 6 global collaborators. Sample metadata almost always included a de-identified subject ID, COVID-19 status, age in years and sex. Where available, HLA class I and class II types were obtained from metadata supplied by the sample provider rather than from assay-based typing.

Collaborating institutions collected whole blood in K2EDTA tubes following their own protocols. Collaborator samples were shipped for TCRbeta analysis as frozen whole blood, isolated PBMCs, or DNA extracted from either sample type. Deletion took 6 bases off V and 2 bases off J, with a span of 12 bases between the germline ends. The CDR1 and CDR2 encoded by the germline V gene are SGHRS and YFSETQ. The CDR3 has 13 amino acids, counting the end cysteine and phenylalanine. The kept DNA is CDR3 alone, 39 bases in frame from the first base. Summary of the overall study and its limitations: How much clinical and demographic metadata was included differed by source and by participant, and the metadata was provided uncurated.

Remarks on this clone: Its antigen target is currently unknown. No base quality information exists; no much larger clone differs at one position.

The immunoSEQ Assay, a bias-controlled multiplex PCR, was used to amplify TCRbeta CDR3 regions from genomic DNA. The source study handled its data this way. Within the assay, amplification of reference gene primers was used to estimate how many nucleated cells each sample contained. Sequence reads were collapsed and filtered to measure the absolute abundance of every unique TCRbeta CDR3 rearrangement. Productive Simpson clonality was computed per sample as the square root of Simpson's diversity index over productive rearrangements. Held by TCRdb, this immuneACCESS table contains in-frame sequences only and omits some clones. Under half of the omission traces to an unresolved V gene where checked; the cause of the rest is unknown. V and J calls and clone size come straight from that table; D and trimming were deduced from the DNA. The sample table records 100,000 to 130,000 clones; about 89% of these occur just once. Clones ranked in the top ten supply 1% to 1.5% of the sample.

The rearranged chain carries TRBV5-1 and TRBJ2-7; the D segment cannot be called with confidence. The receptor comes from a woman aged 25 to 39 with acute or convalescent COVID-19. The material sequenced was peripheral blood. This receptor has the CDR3 CASNPLPTYEQYF. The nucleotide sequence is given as TGCGCCAGCAACCCGCTACCAACCTACGAGCAGTACTTC.